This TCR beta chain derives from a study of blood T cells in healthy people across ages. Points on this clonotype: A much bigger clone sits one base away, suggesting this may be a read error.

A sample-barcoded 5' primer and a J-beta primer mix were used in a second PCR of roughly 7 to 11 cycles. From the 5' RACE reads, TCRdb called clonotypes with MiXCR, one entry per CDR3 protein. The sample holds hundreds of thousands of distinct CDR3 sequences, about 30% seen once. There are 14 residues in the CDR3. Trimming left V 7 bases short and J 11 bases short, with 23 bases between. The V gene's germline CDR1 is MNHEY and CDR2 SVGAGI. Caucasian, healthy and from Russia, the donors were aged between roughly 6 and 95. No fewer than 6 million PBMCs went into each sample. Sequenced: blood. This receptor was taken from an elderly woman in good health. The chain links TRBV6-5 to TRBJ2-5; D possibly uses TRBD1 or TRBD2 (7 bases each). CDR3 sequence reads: CASKETGDYNKQYF. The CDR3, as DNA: TGTGCCAGCAAAGAAACAGGGGACTACAATAAGCAGTACTTC.